This passage covers 19 T cell receptor beta chains from one sample sequenced in a study of T cell responses to AZD1222 COVID-19 vaccine. Data came from immunoSEQ multiplex PCR; TCRdb stores just in-frame clones and leaves some out. Of under 95,000 clones in the sample, about nine tenths were seen once. The sequencing used peripheral blood, collected 28 days after the second AZD1222 dose. The receptors shown here come from an adult who received the AZD1222 COVID-19 vaccine.

This chain links TRBV21-1 with TRBJ2-7; the listed D gene, TRBD2, was not tested against the DNA. TRBV21-1 is tagged as a pseudogene. This CDR3 has 17 amino acids. CDR3 DNA sequence: TGTGCCAGCAGCAAAGGGCGGGCTCTCGACTATTCCTACGAGCAGTACTTC. This codes for CASSKGRALDYSYEQYF.

V gene TRBV27 combines with J gene TRBJ2-1; a weak D match, TRBD2 (5 bases). The CDR3 is 14 residues long. Germline CDR1 is MNHEY and CDR2 is SMNVEV (reference sequence). The V end lost 5 bases, the J end lost 3 bases, and 11 bases lay between the germline ends. The DNA of the CDR3 is TGTGCCAGCAGTGGAGGTTTCCTCTACAATGAGCAGTTCTTC. It yields the protein CASSGGFLYNEQFF.

The chain recombines TRBV5-1 with TRBJ1-2; D unclear. Germline CDR1 SGHRS, CDR2 YFSETQ. Deletions cut 6 bases from V and 0 bases from J, with 18 bases between. This CDR3 comprises 16 residues. CDR3: CASTPFLGGSNYGYTF. The CDR3 DNA follows: TGCGCCAGCACCCCTTTTTTGGGTGGCTCTAACTATGGCTACACCTTC. The variable domain in full, with the rest retrieved from reference TRBV5-1 and TRBJ1-2, is KAGVTQTPRYLIKTRGQQVTLSCSPISGHRSVSWYQQTPGQGLQFLFEYFSETQRNKGNFPGRFSGRQFSNSRSEMNVSTLELGDSALYLCASTPFLGGSNYGYTFGSGTRLTVV.

The CDR3 loop reads CAGRTGENSPLHF. The CDR3 nucleotides are TGTGCCGGACGGACAGGGGAGAATTCACCCCTCCACTTT. The genes are TRBV2 and TRBJ1-6; 9 bases map to TRBD1. The CDR3 length is 13 residues. Germline V gives CDR1 SNHLY, CDR2 FYNNEI. V gave up 11 bases and J gave up 7 bases; unmatched junction bases: 6.

The chain combines TRBV14 with TRBJ1-4; D call uncertain. Trimming pared 3 bases from V and 5 bases from J, leaving 13 bases between. Germline values: CDR1 SGHDN, CDR2 FVKESK. This CDR3 has 15 amino acids. The CDR3 DNA follows: TGTGCCAGCAGCCAGTGGACCCAGGCGAATGAAAAACTGTTTTTT. Translation: CASSQWTQANEKLFF.

This clone came up once. The chain joins TRBV28 to TRBJ2-7; D possibly uses TRBD1 or TRBD2 (5 bases each). Trimming shortened V by 6 bases and J by 6 bases, and 18 bases separated the two germline ends. The CDR3 loop spans 14 amino acids. CDR1 MDHEN and CDR2 SYDVKM come from the germline V gene. CDR3 in amino acids: CASRVWGILGEQYF. For the CDR3, the DNA is TGTGCCAGCAGGGTATGGGGGATCCTCGGCGAGCAGTACTTC.

This clone was counted once. The V and J genes are TRBV5-1 and TRBJ1-5, with D perhaps matching TRBD1 (5 bases). The CDR3 extends over 14 amino acids. In germline, CDR1 is SGHRS, CDR2 YFSETQ. The V end was cut by 4 bases, the J end by 2 bases, with 10 bases between. The CDR3 reads CASSVGHRNQPQHF. The CDR3 DNA reads TGCGCCAGCAGCGTCGGACACCGCAATCAGCCCCAGCATTTT.

In this sample, this clone turned up once. The genes are TRBV19 and TRBJ2-7; 7 bases line up with TRBD1. The V gene's germline CDR1 is LNHDA and CDR2 SQIVND (reference sequence). The CDR3 is 15 residues long. V was clipped by 5 bases and J by 3 bases; unmatched bases: 10. In DNA, the CDR3 is TGTGCCAGTAGTTCCCCGACAGGGTCCTTCTACGAGCAGTACTTC. It is translated as CASSSPTGSFYEQYF.

This clone was counted once. J is TRBJ2-2 and V is TRBV5-1; 8 nucleotides line up with TRBD1. Unmatched junction bases numbered 5, after V lost 4 bases and J lost 6 bases. Germline CDR1 reads SGHRS; CDR2 reads YFSETQ. CDR3 length: 14 residues. CDR3 DNA sequence: TGCGCCAGCAGCACACAGGACAGGGCCGGGGAGCTGTTTTTT. Residues: CASSTQDRAGELFF.

The V call is TRBV7-9, the J call TRBJ1-4; 7 bases fit TRBD1. This CDR3 contains 14 residues. The germline V gene encodes CDR1 SEHNR and CDR2 FQNEAQ (reference sequence). V shed 3 bases and J 4 bases; nucleotides not matched to a gene: 2. The DNA for the CDR3 is TGTGCCAGCAGCTTCAGACAGGGTAATGAAAAACTGTTTTTT. Protein: CASSFRQGNEKLFF.

V is TRBV10-3 and J is TRBJ2-7; D might be TRBD1 (6 bases). Trimming cost V 6 bases and J 7 bases, with 13 bases left between them. CDR1 is ENHRY and CDR2 is SYGVKD in the germline V gene. This CDR3 has 12 amino acids. The CDR3 bases are TGTGCCATCAGCCCCACAGGGTCAGAGCAGTACTTC. Translated: CAISPTGSEQYF.

V and J are TRBV7-2 and TRBJ2-7; D remains ambiguous. The CDR3 contains 15 residues. The V end was cut by 5 bases, the J end by 2 bases, with 16 bases between. The V gene's germline CDR1 is SGHTA and CDR2 FQGNSA. CDR3 loop: CASSKGSNWAYEQYF. The CDR3 bases are TGTGCCAGCAGCAAAGGGTCTAATTGGGCCTACGAGCAGTACTTC.

The chain combines TRBV29-1 with TRBJ1-2; tentative D call: TRBD1 (5 bases). The germline CDR1 and CDR2 sequences are SQVTM and ANQGSEA. Trimming shortened V by 4 bases and J by 4 bases, and 10 bases separated the two germline ends. This CDR3 is 12 amino acids long. CDR3 sequence reads: CSVVQGLYGYTF. DNA for the CDR3: TGCAGCGTTGTTCAGGGACTCTATGGCTACACCTTC.

This clone has just one count. The J gene is TRBJ1-5, the V gene TRBV2; TRBD1 agrees at 9 bases. Trimming at V came to 6 bases and at J to 6 bases, leaving 9 bases not matched to a gene. CDR3 length equals 15 residues. The germline CDR1 and CDR2 sequences are SNHLY and FYNNEI. CDR3 residues: CASRDSGQGAQPQHF. CDR3 nucleotides: TGTGCCAGCAGAGATTCGGGACAGGGAGCTCAGCCCCAGCATTTT.

The rearrangement links TRBV18 to TRBJ2-2, with TRBD2 matching over 7 bases. The CDR3 runs to 17 residues. The V and J ends lost 2 bases and 0 bases, in that order; junction bases with no gene match: 6. CDR1 is KGHSH, CDR2 LQKENI, per germline. The CDR3 sequence is CASSPSLGLANTGELFF. The CDR3 DNA is TGTGCCAGCTCACCATCCCTTGGACTAGCGAACACCGGGGAGCTGTTTTTT.

This chain uses TRBV29-1 with TRBJ2-1; D is perhaps TRBD1 or TRBD2 (5 bases each). Germline V gene sequence: CDR1 SQVTM, CDR2 ANQGSEA. V dropped 4 bases and J dropped 8 bases, with 24 bases sitting between them. The CDR3 is 16 residues long. The CDR3 nucleotides read TGCAGCGTTGTGGGGGACGTGAGCGCCTTCGGCCATGAGCAGTTCTTC. Its protein is CSVVGDVSAFGHEQFF.

The chain carries TRBV6-2 or TRBV6-3 and TRBJ2-7; perhaps TRBD2 as D (5 bases). The V end was cut by 4 bases, the J end by 5 bases, with 15 bases between. From germline, CDR1 is MNHEY and CDR2 SVGEGT. This CDR3 is 14 amino acids long. CDR3 DNA: TGTGCCAGCAGTTTGGGAGACGCCGAGCACGAGCAGTACTTC. This gives the protein CASSLGDAEHEQYF.

The V call is TRBV29-1, the J call TRBJ1-2; weak D call: TRBD1 (6 bases). This CDR3 is built from 14 residues. Germline CDR1 reads SQVTM; CDR2 reads ANQGSEA. V lost 4 bases and J lost 5, with 17 bases in between. The chain's CDR3 is CSVGSGAWRYGYTF. For the CDR3, the DNA is TGCAGCGTTGGGTCAGGGGCTTGGCGGTATGGCTACACCTTC.

The rearrangement joins TRBV27 to TRBJ1-1; D remains ambiguous. Trimming shortened V by 5 bases and J by 3 bases, and 13 bases separated the two germline ends. Germline V gene lookup returns CDR1 MNHEY and CDR2 SMNVEV (reference sequence). CDR3 length equals 14 residues. Written as DNA, the CDR3 is TGTGCCAGCAGTCCCCTGGTGAGCTACACTGAAGCTTTCTTT. It is translated as CASSPLVSYTEAFF.